The clone carrying this TCR beta chain was seen once. As yet, its antigen is unknown. This sample stems from a study of shared clonotypes between healthy human individuals. Broader study findings: Shared across a handful of donors were 4% to 5% of the naive CD4 clonotypes. Estimated richness was generally greater in naive than memory subsets. Blood was the only sampled material, and tissue repertoires likely differ.

Sorted subsets were amplified in replicate PCRs using about 210 ng DNA, roughly 30,000 T cell genomes. The repertoire was sequenced with immunoSEQ multiplex PCR; TCRdb's copy has only in-frame clones and lacks some. The sample contains some 1.5 million clones, under 99% of which appear only once. Trimming took 2 bases from V and 11 from J, leaving 9 bases between them. Germline V lookup: CDR1 MGHDK, CDR2 SYGVNS. This CDR3 contains 11 residues. This receptor was obtained from a man aged 25 to 45 in good health. The V gene is TRBV25-1, the J gene TRBJ1-2; D remains unclear. Source material: naive CD4+ T cells sorted from blood. The subset is: CD45RA+ positively selected. The CDR3 spells CASSEVLGYTF. CDR3 nucleotide sequence: TGTGCCAGCAGTGAAGTGTTGGGATACACCTTC.